This T cell receptor (beta chain) was identified during a study of shared clonotypes between healthy human individuals. Study context: Per donor, three plates held CD4 naive cells, three held CD4 memory, two held CD8 naive and one held CD8 memory. Study-wide findings and caveats: As a rule, naive subsets had a larger estimated richness than memory subsets.

The assay was immunoSEQ multiplex PCR, and TCRdb's table has in-frame clones only and misses some. Of some 2,000,000 clones detected, almost 96% appear once; the ten largest clones hold less than 0.15%. The V end lost 5 bases, the J end lost 7 bases, and 21 bases lay between the germline ends. The CDR3 consists of 14 residues. Germline assignment: CDR1 GTSNPN and CDR2 SVGIG (reference sequence). This clone was seen a single time. What it binds is not known. What was sequenced was naive CD4+ T cells sorted from blood. Subset indicated: CD45RA+ positively selected. The TCR comes from a young man in good health. V gene TRBV30 combines with J gene TRBJ2-7, with D tentatively TRBD2 (6 bases). As DNA, the CDR3 is TGTGCCTGGTCCGATGGACCGGGAGCTCGGGAGCAGTACTTC. It is translated as CAWSDGPGAREQYF.